Below, one T cell receptor beta chain is given with its context. The antigen remains unidentified. This CDR3 has 15 amino acids. CDR1 is LNHDA, CDR2 SQIVND, per germline (reference sequence). Trimming shortened V by 5 bases and J by 4 bases, and 17 bases separated the two germline ends. The record originates from a study of cytomegalovirus exposure and HLA in healthy donors. Study outcomes and limitations: Upon later analysis, HLA-associated TCR beta chains proved more clonally expanded than other, equally common chains. Presence/absence analysis assumed near-uniform sequencing depth across donors.

PCR amplification relied on 60 Vbeta primers (plus 13 Jbeta primers). The table came from immunoSEQ multiplex PCR; TCRdb's copy has only in-frame clones and leaves some out. In total, the table holds 65,000 to 90,000 clones. The sample was PBMCs. This rearrangement joins TRBV19 to TRBJ1-1; D remains ambiguous. This TCR derives from a man aged 40-49 years in good health and CMV-seronegative. CDR3 amino acids: CASSFAVSGSTEAFF. The CDR3 nucleotides are TGTGCCAGTAGTTTCGCGGTCAGCGGAAGCACTGAAGCTTTCTTT.